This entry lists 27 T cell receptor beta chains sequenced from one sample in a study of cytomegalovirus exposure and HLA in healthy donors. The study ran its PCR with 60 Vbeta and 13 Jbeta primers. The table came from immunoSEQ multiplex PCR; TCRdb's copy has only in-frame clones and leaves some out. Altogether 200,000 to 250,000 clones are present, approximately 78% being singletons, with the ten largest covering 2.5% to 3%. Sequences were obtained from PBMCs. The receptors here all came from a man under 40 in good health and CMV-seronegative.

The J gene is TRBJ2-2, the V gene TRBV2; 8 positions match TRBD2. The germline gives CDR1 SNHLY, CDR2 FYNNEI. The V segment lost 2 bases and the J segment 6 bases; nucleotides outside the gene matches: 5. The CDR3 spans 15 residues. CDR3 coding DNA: TGTGCCAGCAGTGAACGGGGGGGGGCGGCCGGGGAGCTGTTTTTT. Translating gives CASSERGGAAGELFF.

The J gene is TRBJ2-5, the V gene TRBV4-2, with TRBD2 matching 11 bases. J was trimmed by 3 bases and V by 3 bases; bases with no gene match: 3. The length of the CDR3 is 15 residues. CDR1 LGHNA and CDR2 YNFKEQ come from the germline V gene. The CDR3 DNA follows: TGTGCCAGCAGCCATGCACTAGCGGGGGAAGAGACCCAGTACTTC. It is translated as CASSHALAGEETQYF.

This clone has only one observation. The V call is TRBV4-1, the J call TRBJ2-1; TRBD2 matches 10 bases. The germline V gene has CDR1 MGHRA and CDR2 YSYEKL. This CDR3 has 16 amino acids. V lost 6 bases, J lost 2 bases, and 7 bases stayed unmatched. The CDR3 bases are TGCGCCAGCAGTTTCGGCAGCGGGGGGGCCTACAATGAGCAGTTCTTC. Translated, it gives CASSFGSGGAYNEQFF.

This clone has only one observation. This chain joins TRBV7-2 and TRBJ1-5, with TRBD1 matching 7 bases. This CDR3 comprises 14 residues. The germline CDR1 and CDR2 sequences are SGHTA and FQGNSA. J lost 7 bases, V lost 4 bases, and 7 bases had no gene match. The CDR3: CASSSRQGRQPQHF. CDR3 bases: TGTGCCAGCAGCTCAAGACAGGGCAGGCAGCCCCAGCATTTT.

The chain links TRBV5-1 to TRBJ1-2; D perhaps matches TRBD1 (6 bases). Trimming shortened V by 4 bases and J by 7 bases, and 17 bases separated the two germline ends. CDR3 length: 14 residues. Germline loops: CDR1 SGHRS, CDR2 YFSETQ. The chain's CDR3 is CASSENTGSSGYTF. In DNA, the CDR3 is TGCGCCAGCAGCGAGAATACAGGGTCCTCTGGCTACACCTTC.

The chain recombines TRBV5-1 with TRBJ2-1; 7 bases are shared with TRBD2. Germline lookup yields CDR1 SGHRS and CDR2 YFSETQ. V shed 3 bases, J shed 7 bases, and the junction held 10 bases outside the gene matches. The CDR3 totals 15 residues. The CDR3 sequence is CASSYSGGSMNEQFF. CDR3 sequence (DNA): TGCGCCAGCAGCTACTCCGGGGGGAGCATGAATGAGCAGTTCTTC.

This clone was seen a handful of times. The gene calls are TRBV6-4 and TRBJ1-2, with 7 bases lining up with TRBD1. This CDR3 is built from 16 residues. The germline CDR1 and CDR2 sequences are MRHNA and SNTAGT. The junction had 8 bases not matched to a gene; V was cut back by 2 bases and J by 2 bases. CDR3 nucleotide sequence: TGTGCCAGCAGTGACGGGGCAGGGGACAGCAACTATGGCTACACCTTC. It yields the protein CASSDGAGDSNYGYTF.

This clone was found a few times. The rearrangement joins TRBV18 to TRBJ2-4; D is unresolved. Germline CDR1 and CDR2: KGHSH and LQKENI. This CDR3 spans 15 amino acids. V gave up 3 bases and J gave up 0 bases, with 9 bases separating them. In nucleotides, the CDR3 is TGTGCCAGCTCACCTGTTCCCCAAGCCAAAAACATTCAGTACTTC. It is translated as CASSPVPQAKNIQYF.

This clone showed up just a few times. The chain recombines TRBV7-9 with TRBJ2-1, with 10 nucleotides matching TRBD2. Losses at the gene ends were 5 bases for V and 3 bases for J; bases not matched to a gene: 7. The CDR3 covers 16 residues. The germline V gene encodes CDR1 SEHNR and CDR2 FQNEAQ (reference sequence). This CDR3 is CASSIQRGGDYNEQFF. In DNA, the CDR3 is TGTGCCAGCAGCATCCAGCGGGGGGGCGACTACAATGAGCAGTTCTTC. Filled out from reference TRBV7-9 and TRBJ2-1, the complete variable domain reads DTGVSQNPRHKITKRGQNVTFRCDPISEHNRLYWYRQTLGQGPEFLTYFQNEAQLEKSRLLSDRFSAERPKGSFSTLEIQRTEQGDSAMYLCASSIQRGGDYNEQFFGPGTRLTVL.

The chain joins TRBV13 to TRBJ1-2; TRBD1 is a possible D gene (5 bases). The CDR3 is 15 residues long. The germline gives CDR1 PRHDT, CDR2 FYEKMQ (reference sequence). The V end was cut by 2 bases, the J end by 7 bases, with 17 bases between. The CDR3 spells CASSLRGGKGSGYTF. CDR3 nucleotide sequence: TGTGCCAGCAGCTTAAGGGGAGGCAAGGGATCTGGCTACACCTTC. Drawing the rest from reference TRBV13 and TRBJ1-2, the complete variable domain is AAGVIQSPRHLIKEKRETATLKCYPIPRHDTVYWYQQGPGQDPQFLISFYEKMQSDKGSIPDRFSAQQFSDYHSELNMSSLELGDSALYFCASSLRGGKGSGYTFGSGTRLTVV.

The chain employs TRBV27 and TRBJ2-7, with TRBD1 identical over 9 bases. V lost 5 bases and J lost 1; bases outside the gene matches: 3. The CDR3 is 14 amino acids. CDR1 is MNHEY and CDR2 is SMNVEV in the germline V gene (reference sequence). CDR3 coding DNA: TGTGCCAGCAGTGTAGACAGGGGGTCCTACGAGCAGTACTTC. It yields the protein CASSVDRGSYEQYF.

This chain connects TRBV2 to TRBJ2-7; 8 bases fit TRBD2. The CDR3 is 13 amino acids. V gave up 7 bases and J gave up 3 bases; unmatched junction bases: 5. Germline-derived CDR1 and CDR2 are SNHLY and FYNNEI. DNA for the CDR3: TGTGCCAGCAACTTAGCGGGGCTCTACGAGCAGTACTTC. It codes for CASNLAGLYEQYF.

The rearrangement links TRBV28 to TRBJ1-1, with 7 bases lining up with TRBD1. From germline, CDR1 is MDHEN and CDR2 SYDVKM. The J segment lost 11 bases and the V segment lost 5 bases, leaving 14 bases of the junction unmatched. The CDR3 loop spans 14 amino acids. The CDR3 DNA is TGTGCCAGCAGTCCTCATCGACAGGGTGACTGGGCTTTCTTT. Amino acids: CASSPHRQGDWAFF.

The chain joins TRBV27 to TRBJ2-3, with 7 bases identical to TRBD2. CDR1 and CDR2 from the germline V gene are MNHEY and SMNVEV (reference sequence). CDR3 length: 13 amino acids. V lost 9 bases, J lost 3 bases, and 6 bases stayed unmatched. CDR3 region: CASSSGDTDTQYF. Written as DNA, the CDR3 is TGTGCCAGTTCAAGCGGGGATACAGATACGCAGTATTTT.

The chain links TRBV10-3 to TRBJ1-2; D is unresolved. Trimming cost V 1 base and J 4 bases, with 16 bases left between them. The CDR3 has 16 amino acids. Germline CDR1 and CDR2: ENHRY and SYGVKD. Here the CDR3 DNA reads TGTGCCATCAGTGAGTTAGGACTTGGGTTCGCCTATGGCTACACCTTC. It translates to CAISELGLGFAYGYTF.

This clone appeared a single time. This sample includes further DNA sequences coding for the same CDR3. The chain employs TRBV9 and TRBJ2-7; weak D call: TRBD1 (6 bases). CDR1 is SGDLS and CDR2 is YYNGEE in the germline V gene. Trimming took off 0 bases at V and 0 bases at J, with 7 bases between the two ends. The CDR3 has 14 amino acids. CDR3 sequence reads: CASSVGTASYEQYF. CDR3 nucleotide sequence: TGTGCCAGCAGCGTAGGGACAGCCTCCTACGAGCAGTACTTC.

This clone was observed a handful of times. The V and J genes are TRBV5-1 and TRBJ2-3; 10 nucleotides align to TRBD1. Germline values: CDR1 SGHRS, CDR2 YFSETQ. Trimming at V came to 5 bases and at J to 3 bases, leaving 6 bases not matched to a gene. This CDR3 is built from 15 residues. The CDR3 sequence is CASRPDRGRTDTQYF. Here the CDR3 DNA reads TGCGCCAGCAGACCGGACAGGGGGAGAACAGATACGCAGTATTTT. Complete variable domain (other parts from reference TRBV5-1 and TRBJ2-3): KAGVTQTPRYLIKTRGQQVTLSCSPISGHRSVSWYQQTPGQGLQFLFEYFSETQRNKGNFPGRFSGRQFSNSRSEMNVSTLELGDSALYLCASRPDRGRTDTQYFGPGTRLTVL.

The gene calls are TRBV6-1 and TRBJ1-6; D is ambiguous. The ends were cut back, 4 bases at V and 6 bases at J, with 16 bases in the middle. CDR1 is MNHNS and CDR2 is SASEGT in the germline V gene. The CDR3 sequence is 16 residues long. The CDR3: CASSAPPQNSNSPLHF. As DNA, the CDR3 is TGTGCCAGCAGTGCGCCCCCACAAAATTCTAATTCACCCCTCCACTTT.

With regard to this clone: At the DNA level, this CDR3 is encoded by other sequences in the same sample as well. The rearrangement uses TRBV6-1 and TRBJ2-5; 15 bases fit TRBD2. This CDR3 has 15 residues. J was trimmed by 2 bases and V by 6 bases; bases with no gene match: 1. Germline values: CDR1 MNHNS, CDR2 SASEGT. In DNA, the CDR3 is TGTGCCAGCAGCGGACTAGCGGGGGGGCAAGAGACCCAGTACTTC. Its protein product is CASSGLAGGQETQYF.

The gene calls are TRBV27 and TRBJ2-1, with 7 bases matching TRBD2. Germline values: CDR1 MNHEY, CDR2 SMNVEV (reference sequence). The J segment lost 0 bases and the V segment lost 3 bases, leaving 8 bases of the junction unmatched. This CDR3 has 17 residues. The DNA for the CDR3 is TGTGCCAGCAGTTTTTTAGCCAGGACTAGCTCCTACAATGAGCAGTTCTTC. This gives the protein CASSFLARTSSYNEQFF.

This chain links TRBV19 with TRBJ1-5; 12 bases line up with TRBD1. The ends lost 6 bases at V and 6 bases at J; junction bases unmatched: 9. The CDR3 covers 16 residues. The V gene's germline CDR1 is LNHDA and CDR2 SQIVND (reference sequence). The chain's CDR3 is CASSHWGQGAGQPQHF. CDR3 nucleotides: TGTGCCAGTAGCCATTGGGGACAGGGGGCAGGTCAGCCCCAGCATTTT.

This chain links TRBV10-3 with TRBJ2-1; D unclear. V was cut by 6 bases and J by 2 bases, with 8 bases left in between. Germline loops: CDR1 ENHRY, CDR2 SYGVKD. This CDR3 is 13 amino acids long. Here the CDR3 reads CAISPGAYNEQFF. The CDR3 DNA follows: TGTGCCATCAGCCCAGGCGCCTACAATGAGCAGTTCTTC.

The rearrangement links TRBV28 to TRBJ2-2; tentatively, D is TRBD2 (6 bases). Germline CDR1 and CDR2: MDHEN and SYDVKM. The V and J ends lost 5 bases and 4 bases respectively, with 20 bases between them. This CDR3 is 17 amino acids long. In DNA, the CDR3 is TGTGCCAGCAGTCCACTAGGGACTCCCCTGTCCACCGGGGAGCTGTTTTTT. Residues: CASSPLGTPLSTGELFF.

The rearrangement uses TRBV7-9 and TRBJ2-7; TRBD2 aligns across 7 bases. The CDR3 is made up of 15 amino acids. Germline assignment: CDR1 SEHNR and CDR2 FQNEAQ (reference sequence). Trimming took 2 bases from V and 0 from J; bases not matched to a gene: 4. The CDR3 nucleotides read TGTGCCAGCAGCTTACGCAGCGGGGACTCCTACGAGCAGTACTTC. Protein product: CASSLRSGDSYEQYF.

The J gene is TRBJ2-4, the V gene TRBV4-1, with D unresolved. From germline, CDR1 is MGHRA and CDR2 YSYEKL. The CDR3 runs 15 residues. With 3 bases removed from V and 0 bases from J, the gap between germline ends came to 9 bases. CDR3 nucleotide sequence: TGCGCCAGCAGCCACGCACTTCTAGCCAAAAACATTCAGTACTTC. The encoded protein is CASSHALLAKNIQYF.

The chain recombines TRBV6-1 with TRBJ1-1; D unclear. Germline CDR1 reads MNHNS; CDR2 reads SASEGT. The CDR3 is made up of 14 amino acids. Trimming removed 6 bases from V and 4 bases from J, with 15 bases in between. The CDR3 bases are TGTGCCAGCAGCCGGCTAGGAGGACCCACTGAAGCTTTCTTT. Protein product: CASSRLGGPTEAFF.

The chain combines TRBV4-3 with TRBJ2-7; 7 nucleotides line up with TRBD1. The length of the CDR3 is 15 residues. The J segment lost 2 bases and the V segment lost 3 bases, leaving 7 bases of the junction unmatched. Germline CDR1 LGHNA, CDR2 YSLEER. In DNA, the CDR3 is TGCGCCAGCAGCCACGACGCAGGGGGTCCCTACGAGCAGTACTTC. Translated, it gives CASSHDAGGPYEQYF.